In this sample, the clone carrying this TCR beta chain turned up many times. Antigen specificity is unknown. Trimming removed 5 bases at V and 1 base at J, with 13 bases between. CDR3 length: 15 residues. The germline V gene has CDR1 SGHNT and CDR2 YYREEE (reference sequence). The sample belongs to a study of breast tumors, draining lymph nodes, adjacent tissues. TCRdb called the multiplex PCR reads again in MiXCR, with one record for every CDR3 protein. The sample has about 270,000 distinct CDR3 sequences; 30% are singletons. Breast cancer patients provided tissue from their axillary draining lymph nodes. Broader study findings: That most tumor T cells come from lymph nodes remained unproven. Compared with lymph nodes, tumors were less diverse; compared with nontumor tissue, more. Findings are consistent with lymph node origin and intratumoral expansion of most tumor T cells.

The sequencing sample was made of axillary lymph node tissue. The V gene is TRBV5-4, the J gene TRBJ2-1; TRBD2 might be the D (6 bases). This receptor was identified in a female donor with breast cancer. Some clones in this sample may be carry-over from other donors' samples. For the CDR3, the DNA is TGTGCCAGCAGTTTACTCGGGGGTTCCTACAATGAGCAGTTCTTC. It codes for CASSLLGGSYNEQFF.